These T cell receptor beta chains were read from a single sample in a study of early T cells in non-severe SARS-CoV-2 infection. Each CDR3 protein is one row after TCRdb ran MiXCR on the 5' RACE reads. Here the sample spans over 50,000 distinct CDR3 sequences, 8.5% to 9.5% being singletons. Sequencing was done on a sample of whole blood. The receptors shown here come from an adult who was a healthcare worker with PCR-confirmed SARS-CoV-2 infection or an uninfected control (not recorded which). Each CDR3 is given with its conserved first and last residue. A D gene is named only where the DNA matches it firmly. Expanded clones get a size class; other rows say once, few or many, or leave the size out.

j_gene | v_gene | d_gene | abundance | CDR3aa | CDR3nt
TRBJ1-2 | TRBV7-9 | TRBD1 | many | CASSPGQGATGGYTF | TGTGCCAGCAGCCCGGGACAGGGGGCAACGGGTGGCTACACCTTC
TRBJ2-3 | TRBV28 | NA | many | CASGGAASSKNTQYF | TGTGCCAGTGGGGGGGCGGCTTCCAGTAAGAATACGCAGTATTTT
TRBJ2-6 | TRBV5-1 | TRBD1 | many | CASSPVPGQRSGANVLTF | TGCGCCAGCAGCCCCGTCCCGGGACAGCGCTCTGGGGCCAACGTCCTGACTTTC
TRBJ2-1 | TRBV29-1 | TRBD1 | many | CSVARDRIVDEQFF | TGCAGCGTTGCTCGGGACAGGATAGTGGATGAGCAGTTCTTC
TRBJ2-5 | TRBV28 | NA | NA | CASSLYGEETQYF | TGTGCCAGCAGTTTATATGGAGAGGAGACCCAGTACTTC
TRBJ2-2 | TRBV29-1 | NA | many | CSVELAGAGTGELFF | TGCAGCGTTGAGCTAGCAGGGGCGGGCACCGGGGAGCTGTTTTTT
TRBJ2-1 | TRBV3-1 | TRBD1 | few | CASSQDEAGGNEQFF | TGTGCCAGCAGCCAAGATGAGGCAGGGGGCAATGAGCAGTTCTTC
TRBJ2-2 | TRBV13 | NA | few | CASSLAQENTGELFF | TGTGCCAGCAGCTTAGCGCAGGAGAACACCGGGGAGCTGTTTTTT
TRBJ2-2 | TRBV7-9 | NA | few | CASSPGGGLTGELFF | TGTGCCAGCAGCCCCGGGGGCGGACTCACCGGGGAGCTGTTTTTT
TRBJ2-3 | TRBV7-2 | NA | many | CASSLLVRSTDTQYF | TGTGCCAGCAGCTTATTGGTCAGAAGCACAGATACGCAGTATTTT
TRBJ1-5 | TRBV5-8 | NA | NA | CASSLYNQPQHF | TGTGCCAGCAGCCTTTATAATCAGCCCCAGCATTTT
TRBJ2-3 | TRBV29-1 | NA | many | CSVVSDTQYF | TGCAGCGTTGTTTCAGATACGCAGTATTTT